Below, 5 T cell receptor beta chains from the same sample are listed, as sequenced in a study of patients and donors after allogeneic stem cell transplantation. MiXCR, run by TCRdb on the RT-PCR reads, gives a single entry per CDR3 protein. The sample shows over 150,000 distinct CDR3 sequences, approximately 41% of them seen only once. The sample consisted of blood, either unsorted or a sorted T cell fraction (not recorded which). Receptor source: a human donor who was either an allogeneic HSCT recipient or a stem cell or donor lymphocyte infusion donor (not recorded which). It is not recorded whose cells these are; they may come from a transplant donor.

The rearrangement links TRBV5-1 to TRBJ2-3; TRBD2 matches 9 bases. Germline V gene sequence: CDR1 SGHRS, CDR2 YFSETQ. This CDR3 contains 18 residues. Trimming took 4 bases from V and 0 from J; bases not matched to a gene: 12. The CDR3 coding sequence is TGCGCCAGCAGCGGTGGTAGCGGGAGAAACCCTAGCACAGATACGCAGTATTTT. This sequence encodes CASSGGSGRNPSTDTQYF.

The chain uses TRBV4-2 and TRBJ1-6; 9 positions agree with TRBD1. The CDR3 spans 17 residues. Trimming took 0 bases from V and 10 from J; bases not matched to a gene: 10. From germline, CDR1 is LGHNA and CDR2 YNFKEQ. Here the CDR3 DNA reads TGTGCCAGCAGCCAAGAGCCTAGGGACAGGGTGCAGTCACCCCTCCACTTT. It is translated as CASSQEPRDRVQSPLHF.

This clonotype turned up a few times. The chain joins TRBV6-2 or TRBV6-3 to TRBJ1-4; 8 bases are shared with TRBD1. The CDR3 contains 18 residues. Germline V gene lookup returns CDR1 MNHEY and CDR2 SVGEGT. Unmatched junction bases numbered 16, after V lost 2 bases and J lost 8 bases. As DNA, the CDR3 is TGTGCCAGCAGTTACCCCTCTGCTGGACAGGGACGACAGGAAAAACTGTTTTTT. Protein sequence: CASSYPSAGQGRQEKLFF.

This clonotype was found a few times. The chain joins TRBV9 to TRBJ2-2; the match to TRBD2 covers 9 bases. After removal of 0 bases from V and 7 bases from J, the junction contained 10 bases not matched to a gene. The CDR3 length is 17 residues. Germline assignment: CDR1 SGDLS and CDR2 YYNGEE. The CDR3 reads CASSVDISGRGGGELFF. The CDR3 DNA sequence: TGTGCCAGCAGCGTAGATATTAGCGGGAGAGGGGGCGGGGAGCTGTTTTTT.

The chain combines TRBV7-2 with TRBJ1-5; 10 bases are shared with TRBD1. The CDR3 totals 16 residues. J gave up 1 base and V 6 bases, and 6 bases lay outside the gene matches. The germline CDR1 and CDR2 sequences are SGHTA and FQGNSA. CDR3 sequence: CASSFGTGASNQPQHF. CDR3 nucleotides: TGTGCCAGCAGTTTCGGGACAGGGGCGAGCAATCAGCCCCAGCATTTT.